This T cell receptor (beta chain) originates from a study of identical twins. A universal primer site was added by template switching, and unique molecular identifiers were carried by the cDNA. TCRdb used MiXCR to reprocess the 5' RACE reads, holding one entry per CDR3 protein. The profile covers some 760,000 distinct CDR3 sequences, with 18% appearing a single time and roughly 13% taken by the ten largest. The sample also formed part of further work on T cells expressing NK-cell markers. This second study notes: The dominant NKG2C+ clonotypes represented about 1.0-7.5% of CD8+ T cells in over 5 donors. These clonotypes also led the CD3+CD56-NKG2C+ fraction in a handful of donors.

The sample comprised PBMCs. The clonotype originates from a woman aged 18-29 years in good health.

DNA for the CDR3: TGTGCCAGCAGCCCGGAGGGGGGCGCGATAGACGAGCAGTACTTC. This gives the protein CASSPEGGAIDEQYF. This chain links TRBV4-2 with TRBJ2-7; the D gene could be TRBD1 or TRBD2 (6 bases each). V was clipped by 4 bases and J by 5 bases, with 18 bases between them. The CDR3 length is 15 residues. Per the germline V gene, CDR1 is LGHNA and CDR2 is YNFKEQ.